The text below deals with one TCR beta chain. V dropped 2 bases and J dropped 0; count of bases not matched to a gene: 3. Germline CDR1 WSHSY, CDR2 SAAADI. The CDR3 runs to 15 residues. The data belong to a study of blood T cell repertoires in COVID-19. How the authors handled the data: The authors estimated nucleated cell counts from reference gene primer amplification. The assay was immunoSEQ multiplex PCR, and TCRdb's table has in-frame clones only and misses some. D and trimming come from the DNA, and the V and J calls and clone size come from that table. The sample consists of hundreds of thousands of clones, around 91% of them appearing once.

The sample taken for sequencing was peripheral blood. The J gene is TRBJ2-7, the V gene TRBV10-2; 8 nucleotides agree with TRBD2. The TCR sequence derives from a woman younger than 35 who had recovered from COVID-19. The CDR3 is CASSEISGSSYEQYV. The CDR3 coding sequence is TGCGCCAGCAGTGAGATAAGCGGGAGCTCCTACGAGCAGTACGTC.